Following are 23 T cell receptor beta chains from one sample sequenced in a study of blood T cell repertoires in COVID-19. Repertoires were generated with immunoSEQ multiplex PCR, while TCRdb's copy carries only in-frame clones and drops some. The data show around 430,000 clones, with about 86% seen just once and 10% held by the top ten. Sequences were obtained from PBMCs or T cells enriched from blood (not recorded which). All receptors derive from a woman aged 45-59 years who had recovered from COVID-19.

J is TRBJ2-7 and V is TRBV18; D perhaps matches TRBD1 (6 bases). Trimming took 2 bases from V and 7 from J, leaving 15 bases between them. The CDR3 has 14 residues. CDR1 is KGHSH and CDR2 is LQKENI in the germline V gene. Written as DNA, the CDR3 is TGTGCCAGCTCACCAGGGCCCGTAGGGGGTGAGCAGTACTTC. It specifies CASSPGPVGGEQYF.

The genes are TRBV5-1 and TRBJ1-3; D gene ambiguous. The CDR3 has 14 residues. The V gene's germline CDR1 is SGHRS and CDR2 YFSETQ. Trimming removed 4 bases from V and 2 bases from J, with 10 bases in between. CDR3 nucleotides: TGCGCCAGCAGCGACGGGAGTCCTGGAAACACCATATATTTT. It is translated as CASSDGSPGNTIYF.

The gene calls are TRBV27 and TRBJ2-1; the match to TRBD2 covers 11 bases. The V and J ends lost 3 bases and 0 bases, in that order; junction bases with no gene match: 7. The CDR3 has 18 residues. The germline V gene encodes CDR1 MNHEY and CDR2 SMNVEV (reference sequence). The CDR3 bases are TGTGCCAGCAGTTTGCTTACTAGCGGGGGTAGCTCCTACAATGAGCAGTTCTTC. Translated, it gives CASSLLTSGGSSYNEQFF.

This clone was detected a few times. This chain uses TRBV7-2 with TRBJ2-5; the match to TRBD2 covers 16 bases. This CDR3 has 18 residues. CDR1 is SGHTA, CDR2 FQGNSA, per germline. Germline trimming cut 3 bases from V and 1 base from J; bases unmatched to any gene: 5. The CDR3 DNA sequence: TGTGCCAGCAGCTTGGGGACTAGCGGGGGGGGATTCCAAGAGACCCAGTACTTC. Its translation: CASSLGTSGGGFQETQYF.

Details on this clone: This sample includes further DNA sequences coding for the same CDR3. J is TRBJ1-1 and V is TRBV7-2; TRBD1 matches 8 bases. The germline V gene has CDR1 SGHTA and CDR2 FQGNSA. V gave up 4 bases and J gave up 4 bases; unmatched junction bases: 5. The CDR3 has 14 residues. The CDR3 nucleotides are TGTGCCAGCAGCTCCCAGGGGGCGAGCACTGAAGCTTTCTTT. Amino acid sequence: CASSSQGASTEAFF.

V and J are TRBV30 and TRBJ2-7; TRBD2 aligns across 8 bases. The length of the CDR3 is 14 residues. V lost 5 bases and J lost 3; bases outside the gene matches: 9. Germline V lookup: CDR1 GTSNPN, CDR2 SVGIG (reference sequence). The CDR3 bases are TGTGCCTGGGGTCGCGGGGGGACCAGCTACGAGCAGTACTTC. As protein: CAWGRGGTSYEQYF.

The CDR3 region has the DNA TGTGCCAGCAGCGAGGCCCAGTGGTTTAATAGCAATCAGCCCCAGCATTTT. Amino acid sequence: CASSEAQWFNSNQPQHF. The rearrangement uses TRBV5-5 and TRBJ1-5; D gene uncertain. The V gene's germline CDR1 is SGHKS and CDR2 YYEKEE (reference sequence). Trimming took 4 bases from V and 0 from J, leaving 17 bases between them. The CDR3 contains 17 residues. Using reference TRBV5-5 and TRBJ1-5 for the parts outside the CDR3, the full variable domain is DAGVTQSPTHLIKTRGQQVTLRCSPISGHKSVSWYQQVLGQGPQFIFQYYEKEERGRGNFPDRFSARQFPNYSSELNVNALLLGDSALYLCASSEAQWFNSNQPQHFGDGTRLSIL.

The V call is TRBV11-2, the J call TRBJ1-1; 7 nucleotides agree with TRBD1. Germline assignment: CDR1 SGHAT and CDR2 FQNNGV. The CDR3 has 14 amino acids. After removal of 5 bases from V and 4 bases from J, the junction contained 7 bases not matched to a gene. This CDR3 is CASSPQGHGTEAFF. The DNA for the CDR3 is TGTGCCAGCAGCCCACAGGGGCACGGCACTGAAGCTTTCTTT.

This chain joins TRBV23-1 and TRBJ2-4; D possibly corresponds to TRBD1 (5 bases). TRBV23-1 is identified as an open reading frame with a role that is uncertain. V dropped 0 bases and J dropped 6 bases, with 6 bases sitting between them. This CDR3 contains 13 residues. CDR3 sequence reads: CASSQSQGNIQYF. The DNA for the CDR3 is TGCGCCAGCAGTCAATCGCAGGGAAACATTCAGTACTTC.

This chain joins TRBV4-3 and TRBJ2-2, with D perhaps TRBD1 (6 bases). The CDR3 length is 14 residues. Trimming took off 4 bases at V and 7 bases at J, with 13 bases between the two ends. CDR1 and CDR2 (germline): LGHNA, YSLEER. CDR3 protein: CASSPGPGDGELFF. CDR3 in DNA: TGCGCCAGCAGCCCGGGACCAGGGGACGGGGAGCTGTTTTTT.

CDR3 nucleotide sequence: TGTGCCAGCAGCCCCCGACGGACAGGGCTGATTTACGAGCAGTACTTC. Translation gives CASSPRRTGLIYEQYF. This chain uses TRBV5-6 with TRBJ2-7, with 8 bases fitting TRBD1. There are 16 residues in the CDR3. After removal of 4 bases from V and 4 bases from J, the junction contained 13 bases not matched to a gene. Germline CDR1 and CDR2: SGHDT and YYEEEE.

The chain is built from TRBV3-1 (or the pseudogene TRBV3-2) and TRBJ1-5, with D uncertain. V was cut by 6 bases and J by 2 bases, with 5 bases left in between. Looked up from germline, CDR1 is LGHDT and CDR2 is YNNKEL (reference sequence). The CDR3 runs 12 residues. The CDR3 sequence: CASSLGNQPQHF. The CDR3 DNA is TGTGCCAGCAGTCTTGGCAATCAGCCCCAGCATTTT.

The V and J genes are TRBV9 and TRBJ1-2, with 9 bases lining up with TRBD1. V lost 3 bases, J lost 8 bases, and 8 bases stayed unmatched. Germline-derived CDR1 and CDR2 are SGDLS and YYNGEE. The CDR3 length is 14 residues. CDR3 residues: CASSGTGGAGGYTF. For the CDR3, the DNA is TGTGCCAGCAGCGGTACAGGGGGCGCGGGGGGCTACACCTTC.

The genes are TRBV28 and TRBJ1-6, with D perhaps TRBD1 (5 bases). Germline CDR1 is MDHEN and CDR2 is SYDVKM. This CDR3 contains 14 residues. Trimming pared 4 bases from V and 18 bases from J, leaving 22 bases between. CDR3 sequence (DNA): TGTGCCAGCAGTTCACCCCGGCGGCAGGGAGGGGCCCACTTT. As protein: CASSSPRRQGGAHF.

The chain carries TRBV4-3 and TRBJ1-6; TRBD1 matches at 7 bases. The CDR3 has 15 amino acids. Germline CDR1 and CDR2: LGHNA and YSLEER. Trimming took 4 bases from V and 9 from J; bases not matched to a gene: 9. The CDR3 nucleotides are TGCGCCAGCAGCCTAGACCGACAGGGACGTTCACCCCTCCACTTT. Protein product: CASSLDRQGRSPLHF.

V is TRBV6-4 and J is TRBJ2-3; the D is unclear. CDR1 and CDR2 from the germline V gene are MRHNA and SNTAGT. V gave up 7 bases and J gave up 2 bases, with 10 bases separating them. The CDR3 contains 13 residues. CDR3 DNA sequence: TGTGCCAGCATTCCCCCAGACACAGATACGCAGTATTTT. Residues: CASIPPDTDTQYF.

The V gene is TRBV19, the J gene TRBJ2-7; D is possibly TRBD1 (5 bases). This CDR3 region has 16 residues. Germline lookup yields CDR1 LNHDA and CDR2 SQIVND (reference sequence). Trimming left V 3 bases short and J 0 bases short, with 15 bases between. DNA of the CDR3: TGTGCCAGTAGTATCTCTGGGGCCGCCAGCTCCTACGAGCAGTACTTC. It translates to CASSISGAASSYEQYF. Full variable domain (missing parts from reference TRBV19 and TRBJ2-7): DGGITQSPKYLFRKEGQNVTLSCEQNLNHDAMYWYRQDPGQGLRLIYYSQIVNDFQKGDIAEGYSVSREKKESFPLTVTSAQKNPTAFYLCASSISGAASSYEQYFGPGTRLTVT.

This clone was found once. The chain links TRBV29-1 to TRBJ1-2; 10 positions match TRBD1. The CDR3 has 13 residues. V shed 8 bases, J shed 6 bases, and the junction held 9 bases outside the gene matches. Germline values: CDR1 SQVTM, CDR2 ANQGSEA. CDR3 amino acids: CSSMGQGMHGYTF. The CDR3 DNA reads TGCAGCTCCATGGGACAGGGGATGCATGGCTACACCTTC.

This sequence joins TRBV6-2 or TRBV6-3 and TRBJ2-1, with 10 bases that match TRBD2. V shed 5 bases and J 8 bases; nucleotides not matched to a gene: 9. Germline CDR1 is MNHEY and CDR2 is SVGEGT. The CDR3 totals 15 residues. CDR3 protein: CASSRDSGGSDEQFF. The CDR3 nucleotides are TGTGCCAGCAGTCGAGATAGCGGGGGGTCGGATGAGCAGTTCTTC.

CDR3 in amino acids: CASRPAGFNQPQHF. DNA for the CDR3: TGTGCCAGCAGACCGGCAGGGTTCAATCAGCCCCAGCATTTT. The chain couples TRBV28 to TRBJ1-5, with a weak D call TRBD1 (5 bases). Germline CDR1 reads MDHEN; CDR2 reads SYDVKM. V lost 6 bases, J lost 3 bases, and 12 bases lay in between. This CDR3 has 14 amino acids.

The chain uses TRBV19 and TRBJ1-2; D remains ambiguous. The V gene lost 2 bases and the J gene lost 3 bases, with 7 bases spanning the gap. CDR3 length: 13 amino acids. Per the germline V gene, CDR1 is LNHDA and CDR2 is SQIVND (reference sequence). In DNA, the CDR3 is TGTGCCAGTAGTATATCTGGAGACTATGGCTACACCTTC. This gives the protein CASSISGDYGYTF.

This chain uses TRBV6-2 or TRBV6-3 with TRBJ2-3; 7 positions agree with TRBD2. Germline trimming cut 3 bases from V and 2 bases from J; bases unmatched to any gene: 8. The CDR3 consists of 16 residues. The germline gives CDR1 MNHEY, CDR2 SVGEGT. In DNA, the CDR3 is TGTGCCAGCAGTTATCTTCGCGGGGGTGTCACAGATACGCAGTATTTT. The encoded protein is CASSYLRGGVTDTQYF.

This clone was counted a few times. The chain has TRBV5-5 and TRBJ1-1, with D perhaps matching TRBD1 (5 bases). The germline V and J ends were trimmed by 9 bases and 4 bases, with 10 bases remaining between them. Germline lookup yields CDR1 SGHKS and CDR2 YYEKEE (reference sequence). This CDR3 region has 11 residues. The CDR3 protein is CATGGGTEAFF. As DNA, the CDR3 is TGTGCCACCGGGGGAGGCACTGAAGCTTTCTTT.